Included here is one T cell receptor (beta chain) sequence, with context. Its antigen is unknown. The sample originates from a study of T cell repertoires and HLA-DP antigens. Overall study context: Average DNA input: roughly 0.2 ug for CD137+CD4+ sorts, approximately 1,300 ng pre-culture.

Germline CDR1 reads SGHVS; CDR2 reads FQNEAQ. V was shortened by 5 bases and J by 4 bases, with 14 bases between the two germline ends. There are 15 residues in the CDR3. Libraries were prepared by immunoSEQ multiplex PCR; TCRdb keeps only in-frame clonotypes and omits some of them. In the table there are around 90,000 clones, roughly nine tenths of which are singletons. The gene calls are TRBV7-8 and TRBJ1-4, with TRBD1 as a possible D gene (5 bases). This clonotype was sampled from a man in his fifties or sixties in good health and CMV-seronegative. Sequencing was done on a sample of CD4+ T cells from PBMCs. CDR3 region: CASSPRGVFNEKLFF. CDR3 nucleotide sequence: TGTGCCAGCAGCCCAAGGGGTGTTTTTAATGAAAAACTGTTTTTT.